Listed here are 18 T cell receptor beta chains from one sample, sequenced in a study of graft-versus-host responses after intestinal transplantation. No antigens are known for them. Profiling relied on immunoSEQ multiplex PCR, and the TCRdb table lists in-frame clones only, not all of them. The profile shows approximately 39,000 clones, roughly 94% of them singletons. Sequenced material: unstimulated CD4+ T cells sorted from spleen or lymph node cells, taken before transplant. These receptors were taken from a human donor who was the organ donor for an intestinal transplant.

Only a few counts were recorded for this clone. This rearrangement joins TRBV10-1 to TRBJ2-7; D perhaps matches TRBD1 (5 bases). This CDR3 comprises 11 residues. In germline, CDR1 is WNHNN, CDR2 SYGVQD (reference sequence). Deletions cut 2 bases from V and 6 bases from J, with 5 bases between. As DNA, the CDR3 is TGCGCCAGCAGTGAGCAGGGCGAGCAGTACTTC. It is translated as CASSEQGEQYF.

This clone was seen only once. The V gene is TRBV4-1, the J gene TRBJ2-3; 9 nucleotides match TRBD1. After removal of 1 base from V and 3 bases from J, the junction contained 8 bases not matched to a gene. In germline, CDR1 is MGHRA, CDR2 YSYEKL. The CDR3 loop spans 17 amino acids. The CDR3 DNA follows: TGCGCCAGCAGCCAAGGCCCGGACAGGGGATGGACAGATACGCAGTATTTT. Its protein is CASSQGPDRGWTDTQYF.

The chain couples TRBV5-8 to TRBJ1-1; no clear D gene. This CDR3 comprises 13 residues. Germline CDR1 SGHTS, CDR2 YDEGEE. V was pared by 0 bases and J by 4 bases, with 7 bases between. DNA for the CDR3: TGTGCCAGCAGCTTGGCCGTGCGCACTGAAGCTTTCTTT. It specifies CASSLAVRTEAFF. Full variable domain (missing parts from reference TRBV5-8 and TRBJ1-1): EAGVTQSPTHLIKTRGQQATLRCSPISGHTSVYWYQQALGLGLQFLLWYDEGEERNRGNFPPRFSGRQFPNYSSELNVNALELEDSALYLCASSLAVRTEAFFGQGTRLTVV.

The chain combines TRBV19 with TRBJ2-2, with TRBD2 identical over 11 bases. This CDR3 has 18 residues. The trim removed 5 bases at V and 0 bases at J, leaving 8 bases unmatched. CDR1 and CDR2 (germline): LNHDA, SQIVND (reference sequence). The CDR3 region is CASSPSGGSIANTGELFF. DNA of the CDR3: TGTGCCAGTAGTCCTAGCGGGGGGAGCATCGCGAACACCGGGGAGCTGTTTTTT.

The rearrangement joins TRBV5-1 to TRBJ2-3; D not resolved. Germline-derived CDR1 and CDR2 are SGHRS and YFSETQ. Trimming pared 4 bases from V and 5 bases from J, leaving 20 bases between. This CDR3 has 16 residues. CDR3 in DNA: TGCGCCAGCAGCCCGAATGTAGGGCGTCGAGGAGATACGCAGTATTTT. It yields the protein CASSPNVGRRGDTQYF.

This chain connects TRBV28 to TRBJ2-7; D uncertain. The V end was cut by 5 bases, the J end by 2 bases, with 4 bases between. Germline V gene sequence: CDR1 MDHEN, CDR2 SYDVKM. The CDR3 covers 11 residues. CDR3 loop: CASSKTYEQYF. The CDR3 coding sequence is TGTGCCAGCAGTAAAACCTACGAGCAGTACTTC.

A single count supports this clone. The V gene is TRBV5-4, the J gene TRBJ1-3; no definite D call. CDR3 length equals 13 residues. V lost 0 bases, J lost 4 bases, and 5 bases lay in between. CDR1 is SGHNT and CDR2 is YYREEE in the germline V gene (reference sequence). Written as DNA, the CDR3 is TGTGCCAGCAGCTTGGAGGCGGGAAACACCATATATTTT. Amino acids: CASSLEAGNTIYF.

The rearrangement links TRBV5-6 to TRBJ2-6; 12 bases match TRBD2. This CDR3 comprises 18 residues. The germline V gene encodes CDR1 SGHDT and CDR2 YYEEEE. Trimming cost V 0 bases and J 2 bases; bases outside gene matches: 3. CDR3 in amino acids: CASSLALAGGAGANVLTF. The CDR3 region has the DNA TGTGCCAGCAGCTTGGCGCTAGCGGGGGGGGCTGGGGCCAACGTCCTGACTTTC. Full variable domain (rest looked up from reference TRBV5-6 and TRBJ2-6): DAGVTQSPTHLIKTRGQQVTLRCSPKSGHDTVSWYQQALGQGPQFIFQYYEEEERQRGNFPDRFSGHQFPNYSSELNVNALLLGDSALYLCASSLALAGGAGANVLTFGAGSRLTVL.

This chain joins TRBV14 and TRBJ1-4; TRBD1 is a possible D gene (5 bases). Germline assignment: CDR1 SGHDN and CDR2 FVKESK. Trimming cost V 3 bases and J 2 bases, with 22 bases left between them. CDR3 length: 19 amino acids. This chain's CDR3 is CASSQRDRQWGGTNEKLFF. The DNA for the CDR3 is TGTGCCAGCAGCCAGAGGGACCGACAATGGGGAGGTACTAATGAAAAACTGTTTTTT.

The chain joins TRBV6-6 to TRBJ1-4, with 7 bases fitting TRBD1. This CDR3 has 14 amino acids. Germline CDR1 is MNHNY and CDR2 is SVGAGI (reference sequence). V was pared by 4 bases and J by 3 bases, with 2 bases of the junction left unmatched. The CDR3 DNA sequence: TGTGCCAGCAGTTCCGGGACAGCTAATGAAAAACTGTTTTTT. Translation: CASSSGTANEKLFF.

The gene calls are TRBV30 and TRBJ1-5; no clear D. The ends were cut back, 0 bases at V and 2 bases at J, with 17 bases in the middle. Germline values: CDR1 GTSNPN, CDR2 SVGIG (reference sequence). CDR3 length equals 17 residues. CDR3 region: CAWSVRYGSWGNQPQHF. The CDR3 nucleotides are TGTGCCTGGAGTGTACGATATGGCAGTTGGGGCAATCAGCCCCAGCATTTT.

This chain links TRBV5-8 with TRBJ2-7; perhaps TRBD1 as D (6 bases). This CDR3 region has 13 residues. The V and J ends lost 2 bases and 3 bases respectively, with 9 bases between them. Germline loops: CDR1 SGHTS, CDR2 YDEGEE. CDR3 sequence (DNA): TGTGCCAGCAGCTTTAACAGGGACTACGAGCAGTACTTC. Translated: CASSFNRDYEQYF.

The sample holds one count of this clone. V and J are TRBV29-1 and TRBJ1-1; possible D gene TRBD1, 5 bases. Germline-derived CDR1 and CDR2 are SQVTM and ANQGSEA. The CDR3 length is 14 residues. The V end was cut by 7 bases, the J end by 4 bases, with 19 bases between. The CDR3 DNA reads TGCAGCGCCAGCGGGGGTAGTCCCGGCACTGAAGCTTTCTTT. Translating it yields CSASGGSPGTEAFF.

The rearrangement links TRBV5-1 to TRBJ2-1; D might be TRBD1 (5 bases). Germline V gene lookup returns CDR1 SGHRS and CDR2 YFSETQ. The V gene lost 1 base and the J gene lost 8 bases, with 16 bases spanning the gap. The CDR3 is 15 amino acids. The CDR3 coding sequence is TGCGCCAGCAGCTTGATTCTCAGACAGATCCATGAGCAGTTCTTC. Translated: CASSLILRQIHEQFF.

The chain couples TRBV7-2 to TRBJ1-5; D gene unclear. Germline V gene data show CDR1 as SGHTA and CDR2 as FQGNSA. Trimming took 5 bases from V and 6 from J, leaving 8 bases between them. The CDR3 totals 12 residues. The CDR3 here is CASSRDGQPQHF. DNA for the CDR3: TGTGCCAGCAGCCGAGATGGTCAGCCCCAGCATTTT.

J is TRBJ2-4 and V is TRBV5-1, with 7 bases fitting TRBD1. This CDR3 has 14 amino acids. The ends lost 3 bases at V and 4 bases at J; junction bases unmatched: 4. The germline V gene has CDR1 SGHRS and CDR2 YFSETQ. The chain's CDR3 is CASSSGTEKNIQYF. CDR3 nucleotide sequence: TGCGCCAGCAGCTCCGGGACAGAGAAAAACATTCAGTACTTC.

The chain employs TRBV11-3 and TRBJ1-1, with D hard to call. The CDR3 has 13 residues. Per the germline V gene, CDR1 is SGHNT and CDR2 is YENEEA. V was trimmed by 5 bases and J by 4 bases, leaving 11 bases between them. This CDR3 reads CASSPDSGTEAFF. The CDR3 region has the DNA TGTGCCAGCAGCCCCGATTCGGGCACTGAAGCTTTCTTT. Based on the CDR3 plus reference TRBV11-3 and TRBJ1-1, the full variable domain is EAGVVQSPRYKIIEKKQPVAFWCNPISGHNTLYWYLQNLGQGPELLIRYENEEAVDDSQLPKDRFSAERLKGVDSTLKIQPAELGDSAVYLCASSPDSGTEAFFGQGTRLTVV.

This chain links TRBV7-2 with TRBJ1-4; the match to TRBD1 covers 7 bases. The CDR3 totals 15 residues. The V and J ends lost 4 bases and 6 bases, in that order; junction bases with no gene match: 8. Germline CDR1 is SGHTA and CDR2 is FQGNSA. Here the CDR3 reads CASSSPGTVDEKLFF. The CDR3 DNA is TGTGCCAGCAGCTCACCCGGGACAGTCGATGAAAAACTGTTTTTT.